This paragraph reports one T cell receptor beta chain. Its antigen is undetermined. The CDR3 loop spans 16 amino acids. The germline gives CDR1 DFQATT, CDR2 SNEGSKA (reference sequence). V dropped 6 bases and J dropped 3; count of bases not matched to a gene: 11. A single record per CDR3 protein comes from TCRdb applying MiXCR to the RT-PCR reads. The sample lists 610,000 or so distinct CDR3 sequences, less than 15% occurring once. The data belong to a study of response to subunit inactivated influenza vaccine. Findings of the study overall: Every seasonal influenza vaccination brings in few new T cells, the authors suggested.

This sequence joins TRBV20-1 and TRBJ2-1; TRBD2 aligns across 10 bases. The sequence derives from a middle-aged man who received an inactivated influenza vaccine. The sequenced sample was PBMCs from blood, obtained 11 to 12 days after vaccination. The CDR3 region has the DNA TGCAGTGCCGGGCCCCTAGCGGGAGCTCTCTACAATGAGCAGTTCTTC. Translation: CSAGPLAGALYNEQFF.